This T cell receptor beta chain appears in the sequencing data of a study of regulatory T cells in long-lasting Graves disease. Study-level information: Antithyroid drug exposure in newly diagnosed Graves' patients had lasted under 3 months.

Library construction for TCR beta used iRepertoire HTBI primers and Arm-PCR of CDR3 regions. A single record per CDR3 protein comes from TCRdb applying MiXCR to the multiplex PCR reads. The sample lists about 450,000 distinct CDR3 sequences, approximately 14% occurring once. Trimming stripped 5 bases from V and 4 bases from J, with 30 bases between. The CDR3 contains 19 residues. Germline V gene lookup returns CDR1 KGHSH and CDR2 LQKENI. In this sample, this clonotype turned up a few times. This sample's time point: newly diagnosed GD, antithyroid drugs for less than 3 months. Isolated PBMC RNA provided the starting material for the TCR library. Patients of an endocrinology department in Xi'an, China, were included. The data were also submitted as part of a second study, on T cells in Graves' hyperthyroidism and ophthalmopathy.

This chain joins TRBV18 and TRBJ2-7; D is possibly TRBD1 or TRBD2 (6 bases each). This sequence originates from a woman between 50 and 59 years old with Graves disease. The material was peripheral blood mononuclear cells (PBMCs), obtained at new diagnosis, from a patient treated with antithyroid drugs. CDR3 sequence: CASSGLSGADRPGKYEQYF. The CDR3 coding sequence is TGTGCCAGCTCAGGCCTTTCGGGGGCTGATAGACCGGGCAAATACGAGCAGTACTTC.